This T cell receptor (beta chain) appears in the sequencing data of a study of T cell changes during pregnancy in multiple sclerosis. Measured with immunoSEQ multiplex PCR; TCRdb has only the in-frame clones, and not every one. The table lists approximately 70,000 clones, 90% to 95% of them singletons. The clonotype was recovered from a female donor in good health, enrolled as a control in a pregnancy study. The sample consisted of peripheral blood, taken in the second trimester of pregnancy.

CDR3 sequence: CATSYGGLADYEQYF. In nucleotides, the CDR3 is TGTGCCACCAGCTATGGGGGACTAGCGGACTACGAGCAGTACTTC. V usage is TRBV15 and J usage is TRBJ2-7; TRBD2 agrees at 11 bases. CDR3 length equals 15 residues. V shed 5 bases and J 3 bases; nucleotides not matched to a gene: 6. Per germline, CDR1 LNHNV and CDR2 YYDKDF (reference sequence). The entire variable domain, with the rest obtained from reference TRBV15 and TRBJ2-7, is as follows: DAMVIQNPRYQVTQFGKPVTLSCSQTLNHNVMYWYQQKSSQAPKLLFHYYDKDFNNEADTPDNFQSRRPNTSFCFLDIRSPGLGDTAMYLCATSYGGLADYEQYFGPGTRLTVT.